These 25 T cell receptor beta chains were sequenced from one sample in a study of early T cells in non-severe SARS-CoV-2 infection. TCRdb re-called the 5' RACE reads with MiXCR, one entry per CDR3 protein. This table holds 25,000 to 35,000 distinct CDR3 sequences, less than 6.5% found once. Sample: whole blood. These receptors originate from an adult who was a healthcare worker with PCR-confirmed SARS-CoV-2 infection or an uninfected control (not recorded which).

The chain uses TRBV2 and TRBJ2-2, with TRBD1 matching 8 bases. CDR3 size: 14 residues. V lost 6 bases to trimming and J lost 7 bases; unmatched junction nucleotides: 7. Germline lookup yields CDR1 SNHLY and CDR2 FYNNEI. DNA for the CDR3: TGTGCCAGCAGCCTCGGACAGGGCTACGGGGAGCTGTTTTTT. Its translation: CASSLGQGYGELFF.

In its sample, this clonotype was seen many times. The chain is built from TRBV6-6 and TRBJ1-1; no clear D gene. The germline V and J ends were trimmed by 11 bases and 0 bases, with 13 bases remaining between them. The germline V gene encodes CDR1 MNHNY and CDR2 SVGAGI (reference sequence). The CDR3 runs 13 residues. The CDR3 bases are TGTGCCTCTCTTACGGGTTTGAACACTGAAGCTTTCTTT. Protein: CASLTGLNTEAFF.

J is TRBJ2-7 and V is TRBV4-1, with D perhaps TRBD1 or TRBD2 (5 bases each). Germline CDR1 and CDR2: MGHRA and YSYEKL. The CDR3 contains 14 residues. The ends were cut back, 6 bases at V and 9 bases at J, with 21 bases in the middle. For the CDR3, the DNA is TGCGCCAGCAGTTTTTTAAGAGGGGACGGCGGGCAGTACTTC. This gives the protein CASSFLRGDGGQYF.

At least ten counts were recorded for this clonotype. The V gene is TRBV5-5, the J gene TRBJ1-1; D gene unclear. The CDR3 runs 12 residues. The V and J ends lost 0 bases and 8 bases respectively, with 8 bases between them. Germline loops: CDR1 SGHKS, CDR2 YYEKEE (reference sequence). DNA of the CDR3: TGTGCCAGCAGCTTGGGGACTGTAGAAGCTTTCTTT. It is translated as CASSLGTVEAFF.

This clonotype was counted at least ten times. The chain has TRBV5-6 and TRBJ2-7, with D maybe TRBD1 (6 bases). Germline loops: CDR1 SGHDT, CDR2 YYEEEE. The CDR3 is 14 residues long. The V end was cut by 4 bases, the J end by 7 bases, with 18 bases between. DNA of the CDR3: TGTGCCAGCAGCGGGGCCCGACAGGCCCGGGAGCAGTACTTC. As protein: CASSGARQAREQYF.

This clonotype was detected a few times. The chain joins TRBV7-6 to TRBJ2-4, with unresolved D. Germline V gene lookup returns CDR1 SGHVS and CDR2 FNYEAQ. The CDR3 totals 15 residues. The ends were cut back, 3 bases at V and 0 bases at J, with 9 bases in the middle. Here the CDR3 DNA reads TGTGCCAGCAGCTTCGGAAGCCTAGCCAAAAACATTCAGTACTTC. It codes for CASSFGSLAKNIQYF.

This clonotype was seen many times. The CDR3 loop reads CASRKSGANVLTF. The CDR3 DNA follows: TGTGCCAGTAGAAAGTCTGGGGCCAACGTCCTGACTTTC. The chain combines TRBV19 with TRBJ2-6; D unclear. Germline assignment: CDR1 LNHDA and CDR2 SQIVND (reference sequence). The CDR3 totals 13 residues. V gave up 6 bases and J gave up 1 base, with 4 bases separating them.

This clonotype was seen many times. The chain carries TRBV6-5 and TRBJ1-1; 12 bases fit TRBD1. J gave up 6 bases and V 5 bases, and 10 bases lay outside the gene matches. This CDR3 contains 16 residues. Germline loops: CDR1 MNHEY, CDR2 SVGAGI. CDR3 nucleotide sequence: TGTGCCAGCAGTAAACCGGGACAGGGGGCGAAGGCTGAAGCTTTCTTT. Protein: CASSKPGQGAKAEAFF.

This clonotype was found many times. The CDR3 sequence: CASSLASVAGYNEQFF. The CDR3 coding sequence is TGTGCCAGCAGCTTAGCGTCGGTAGCGGGCTACAATGAGCAGTTCTTC. The V gene is TRBV7-6, the J gene TRBJ2-1, with 7 bases matching TRBD2. Germline-derived CDR1 and CDR2 are SGHVS and FNYEAQ. The CDR3 totals 16 residues. V lost 0 bases and J lost 3; bases outside the gene matches: 5.

In this sample, this clonotype turned up many times. This sequence joins TRBV7-8 and TRBJ2-3; TRBD2 matches 7 bases. The CDR3 covers 13 residues. Germline values: CDR1 SGHVS, CDR2 FQNEAQ. The ends lost 5 bases at V and 8 bases at J; junction bases unmatched: 7. The CDR3 DNA is TGTGCCAGCAGCCCAGGGACTACCCCTACGCAGTATTTT. It yields the protein CASSPGTTPTQYF.

This clonotype is labeled as medium-sized. The CDR3 protein is CASSTAGARSPLHF. The CDR3 nucleotides are TGTGCCAGCAGTACTGCAGGGGCGCGATCACCCCTCCACTTT. The chain is built from TRBV28 and TRBJ1-6, with D possibly being TRBD1 (6 bases). CDR3 length: 14 residues. V lost 5 bases and J 10 bases, leaving 15 bases between the germline ends. CDR1 is MDHEN and CDR2 is SYDVKM in the germline V gene.

This clonotype was counted a few times. The rearrangement joins TRBV10-3 to TRBJ1-1; D is possibly TRBD1 (6 bases). There are 15 residues in the CDR3. Germline lookup yields CDR1 ENHRY and CDR2 SYGVKD. Deletions cut 0 bases from V and 6 bases from J, with 14 bases between. The CDR3 region is CAISESGQGHAEAFF. CDR3 nucleotide sequence: TGTGCCATCAGTGAGTCAGGGCAGGGGCACGCTGAAGCTTTCTTT.

This clonotype has ten or more counts. The rearrangement uses TRBV5-4 and TRBJ1-1, with TRBD1 as a possible D gene (5 bases). The CDR3 spans 11 residues. Germline CDR1 SGHNT, CDR2 YYREEE (reference sequence). The V end lost 9 bases, the J end lost 1 base, and 7 bases lay between the germline ends. CDR3 coding DNA: TGTGCCACGGGGCGGAACACTGAAGCTTTCTTT. Its translation is CATGRNTEAFF.

This chain links TRBV11-2 with TRBJ2-5; tentative D call: TRBD2 (5 bases). Germline CDR1 is SGHAT and CDR2 is FQNNGV. Trimming removed 3 bases at V and 3 bases at J, with 5 bases between. The CDR3 has 12 residues. The CDR3, as DNA: TGTGCCAGCAGCTTGAGGGAAGAGACCCAGTACTTC. This encodes CASSLREETQYF.

This clonotype has only a few counts. The chain links TRBV13 to TRBJ2-3; D perhaps matches TRBD1 (5 bases). Trimming cost V 5 bases and J 5 bases, with 17 bases left between them. The CDR3 contains 15 residues. Looked up from germline, CDR1 is PRHDT and CDR2 is FYEKMQ (reference sequence). As DNA, the CDR3 is TGTGCCAGCAGCACCCGGACACCACAGGAAGATACGCAGTATTTT. This gives the protein CASSTRTPQEDTQYF.

The J gene is TRBJ2-2, the V gene TRBV14; 7 bases are a match to TRBD2. Per the germline V gene, CDR1 is SGHDN and CDR2 is FVKESK. The CDR3 has 17 residues. V lost 3 bases, J lost 1 base, and 8 bases stayed unmatched. CDR3 sequence (DNA): TGTGCCAGCAGCCACCGTAGGGTAGCGGGGAACACCGGGGAGCTGTTTTTT. Translated: CASSHRRVAGNTGELFF.

This clonotype has a count of ten or more. The chain is built from TRBV12-3 or TRBV12-4 and TRBJ2-5; no definite D call. The length of the CDR3 is 12 residues. The ends were cut back, 6 bases at V and 5 bases at J, with 10 bases in the middle. The CDR3 loop is CASSLEVETQYF. The CDR3 nucleotides are TGTGCCAGCAGCCTCGAGGTCGAGACCCAGTACTTC.

For this clonotype: A clone one base away is much larger, so this may be a read error. The rearrangement joins TRBV10-3 to TRBJ1-6; 7 positions match TRBD1. CDR3 length equals 14 residues. The germline gives CDR1 ENHRY, CDR2 SYGVKD. The CDR3 is CAIGQGVVNSPPHF. The CDR3 nucleotides read TGTGCCATCGGTCAGGGGGTGGTAAATTCACCCCCCCACTTT.

DNA of the CDR3: TGCAGCGTTGGGTTTCCGGGACAGGGGGAGCAGTACTTC. Translating gives CSVGFPGQGEQYF. This sequence joins TRBV29-1 and TRBJ2-7; 10 nucleotides align to TRBD1. Germline CDR1 SQVTM, CDR2 ANQGSEA. The trim removed 4 bases at V and 7 bases at J, leaving 7 bases unmatched. The CDR3 covers 13 residues.

In its sample, this clonotype was seen many times. J is TRBJ1-6 and V is TRBV6-1, with D maybe TRBD1 (5 bases). The CDR3 loop spans 14 amino acids. Germline lookup yields CDR1 MNHNS and CDR2 SASEGT. Trimming stripped 4 bases from V and 2 bases from J, with 6 bases between. The CDR3 nucleotides are TGTGCCAGCAGTGCGGGACCCTATAATTCACCCCTCCACTTT. Translated: CASSAGPYNSPLHF.

This clonotype has a count of ten or more. This chain connects TRBV19 to TRBJ2-2; D gene unclear. There are 13 residues in the CDR3. Germline V gene sequence: CDR1 LNHDA, CDR2 SQIVND (reference sequence). V lost 0 bases, J lost 6 bases, and 5 bases lay in between. The CDR3 DNA reads TGTGCCAGTAGTATAGACGGGCCCGGGGAGCTGTTTTTT. It specifies CASSIDGPGELFF.

The V and J genes are TRBV10-3 and TRBJ2-1, with D possibly TRBD1 on 5 matching bases. Germline-derived CDR1 and CDR2 are ENHRY and SYGVKD. Trimming stripped 2 bases from V and 3 bases from J, with 11 bases between. The CDR3 spans 15 residues. The CDR3 is CAISEPRQNYNEQFF. CDR3 in DNA: TGTGCCATCAGTGAGCCCCGACAGAACTACAATGAGCAGTTCTTC.

Only a few counts were recorded for this clonotype. V is TRBV20-1 and J is TRBJ2-7; 7 positions agree with TRBD1. The CDR3 consists of 14 residues. The V gene's germline CDR1 is DFQATT and CDR2 SNEGSKA (reference sequence). V lost 5 bases and J lost 2; bases outside the gene matches: 9. The CDR3 region is CSAGKYRGPYEQYF. The CDR3 DNA follows: TGCAGTGCTGGAAAGTACAGGGGACCCTACGAGCAGTACTTC.

This clonotype was observed many times. The rearrangement joins TRBV7-3 to TRBJ2-5; 11 bases align to TRBD2. The V gene's germline CDR1 is SGHTA and CDR2 FQGTGA. The J segment lost 4 bases and the V segment lost 4 bases, leaving 5 bases of the junction unmatched. There are 15 residues in the CDR3. Written as DNA, the CDR3 is TGTGCCAGCAGCTCTAGCGGGGGGCCGGCAGAGACCCAGTACTTC. Translated, it gives CASSSSGGPAETQYF. Based on the CDR3 plus reference TRBV7-3 and TRBJ2-5, the full variable domain is GAGVSQTPSNKVTEKGKYVELRCDPISGHTALYWYRQSLGQGPEFLIYFQGTGAADDSGLPNDRFFAVRPEGSVSTLKIQRTERGDSAVYLCASSSSGGPAETQYFGPGTRLLVL.

This clonotype was detected ten times or more. This chain connects TRBV12-5 to TRBJ1-1; tentative D call: TRBD1 (5 bases). Trimming removed 2 bases at V and 0 bases at J, with 13 bases between. The CDR3 is made up of 16 amino acids. Germline values: CDR1 LGHNT, CDR2 FRNRAP. The CDR3 loop is CASGLSPGLLNTEAFF. The CDR3 DNA reads TGTGCTAGTGGTTTGTCTCCGGGACTCTTGAACACTGAAGCTTTCTTT.